This paragraph covers one T cell receptor (beta chain) sequence. The antigen remains undetermined. Deletions cut 8 bases from V and 3 bases from J, with 17 bases between. The CDR3 totals 14 residues. The germline V gene has CDR1 SGHAT and CDR2 FQNNGV. Here immunoSEQ multiplex PCR was the method, and the copy in TCRdb shows in-frame clones only, minus some. The table shows 25,000 to 35,000 clones, with 75% to 90% occurring only once. The data stem from a study of multiple sclerosis patients with progressive multifocal leukoencephalopathy. Indicated time point: time of PML onset. After about 15 to 56 months on natalizumab, the natalizumab-treated patients developed PML. At PML onset, T3 blood samples were taken. Study-level results: Before and during natalizumab, the clones expanded at PML already existed.

Sequencing was performed on PBMCs, taken from a patient treated with natalizumab. The origin of this receptor is a woman in her thirties with progressive multifocal leukoencephalopathy. V gene TRBV11-2 combines with J gene TRBJ2-7; perhaps TRBD1 as D (5 bases). CDR3 residues: CASALGPGRYEQYF. DNA of the CDR3: TGTGCCAGCGCCTTGGGGCCAGGCCGCTACGAGCAGTACTTC.